A single sample is the source of the 15 T cell receptor beta chains below, sequenced in a study of T cell repertoires in cytomegalovirus infection. TCRdb ran MiXCR on the reads and lists one entry per CDR3 protein. The data contain under 350,000 distinct CDR3 sequences, over 7.5% of them singletons. Sequences were obtained from PBMCs. These receptors originate from a human donor in good health (CMV status not recorded). Some clones in this sample may be carry-over from other donors' samples.

This clonotype was seen repeatedly, ten times or more. In DNA, the CDR3 is TGTGCCAGCAGCCGGACAGACAATCAGCCCCAGCATTTT. It yields the protein CASSRTDNQPQHF. The J gene is TRBJ1-5, the V gene TRBV7-2, with a possible D match to TRBD1 (6 bases). The CDR3 has 13 amino acids. Germline CDR1 SGHTA, CDR2 FQGNSA. Deletions cut 5 bases from V and 3 bases from J, with 8 bases between.

This chain links TRBV2 with TRBJ2-2; 8 positions agree with TRBD2. Germline values: CDR1 SNHLY, CDR2 FYNNEI. The CDR3 covers 15 residues. J was trimmed by 1 base and V by 10 bases; bases with no gene match: 8. The CDR3 DNA follows: TGTGCCACCGGAAAGCGGGAGTGGAACACCGGGGAGCTGTTTTTT. This sequence encodes CATGKREWNTGELFF.

The chain employs TRBV2 and TRBJ2-7; 7 bases map to TRBD2. With V trimmed by 8 bases and J by 2 bases, 9 bases remained unmatched. This CDR3 comprises 14 residues. In germline, CDR1 is SNHLY, CDR2 FYNNEI. The CDR3 DNA reads TGTGCCAGCGAGAGAGCGGGAAGGGCCTACGAGCAGTACTTC. Residues: CASERAGRAYEQYF.

The CDR3 DNA follows: TGTGCCAGCAGCCGAGCTTCTTCGGGAAACACCATATATTTT. Its translation: CASSRASSGNTIYF. The chain recombines TRBV14 with TRBJ1-3; D remains unclear. The germline V gene encodes CDR1 SGHDN and CDR2 FVKESK. The CDR3 is made up of 14 amino acids. V was clipped by 4 bases and J by 4 bases, with 11 bases between them.

This chain joins TRBV5-6 and TRBJ2-1, with 12 bases fitting TRBD2. The length of the CDR3 is 16 residues. The germline CDR1 and CDR2 sequences are SGHDT and YYEEEE. Germline trimming cut 1 base from V and 9 bases from J; bases unmatched to any gene: 8. CDR3 in DNA: TGTGCCAGCAGCTTGAGGACTAGCGGGGCTCGGGGTGAGCAGTTCTTC. It specifies CASSLRTSGARGEQFF.

As concerns this clonotype: This clone may be a read error of a much larger clone one base away. Because it lacks the conserved phenylalanine or tryptophan at the end, this CDR3 is likely a read error. This chain uses TRBV7-2 with TRBJ1-4, with no clear D. The CDR3 extends over 15 amino acids. The germline gives CDR1 SGHTA, CDR2 FQGNSA. Deletions cut 2 bases from V and 3 bases from J, with 10 bases between. The CDR3 region is CASSLQAAPNEKLFV. In DNA form, the CDR3 reads TGTGCCAGCAGCTTACAGGCAGCTCCTAATGAAAAACTGTTTGTT.

The table lists this clonotype with many counts. The rearrangement links TRBV18 to TRBJ2-2; 7 nucleotides align to TRBD2. V shed 2 bases, J shed 4 bases, and the junction held 10 bases outside the gene matches. CDR1 and CDR2 from the germline V gene are KGHSH and LQKENI. The CDR3 totals 17 residues. CDR3 loop: CASSPFPRGSFTGELFF. The CDR3 region has the DNA TGTGCCAGCTCACCATTCCCCCGCGGGAGTTTCACCGGGGAGCTGTTTTTT.

This clonotype showed up many times. The chain recombines TRBV12-3 or TRBV12-4 with TRBJ1-1; D is undetermined. The CDR3 loop spans 13 amino acids. The V end was cut by 0 bases, the J end by 3 bases, with 5 bases between. The CDR3 DNA is TGTGCCAGCAGTTTAGCGCTGGACACTGAAGCTTTCTTT. Translated, it gives CASSLALDTEAFF.

This clonotype occurred a few times. The rearrangement joins TRBV30 to TRBJ1-6, with D possibly matching TRBD1 (5 bases). V was clipped by 0 bases and J by 13 bases, with 16 bases between them. Germline V gives CDR1 GTSNPN, CDR2 SVGIG (reference sequence). The CDR3 length is 14 residues. This chain's CDR3 is CAWSVWGNSSPLHF. CDR3 DNA: TGTGCCTGGAGTGTATGGGGCAATTCTTCGCCCCTCCACTTT.

The chain employs TRBV24-1 and TRBJ2-7; 7 bases fit TRBD2. The V gene end was trimmed by 1 base and the J gene end by 7 bases; junction bases not matched to a gene: 6. Per germline, CDR1 KGHDR and CDR2 SFDVKD. The CDR3 extends over 14 amino acids. DNA of the CDR3: TGTGCCACCAGTGATTTATCGAGCGGGGATGAGCAGTACTTC. Translating it yields CATSDLSSGDEQYF.

The V and J genes are TRBV5-6 and TRBJ1-2, with TRBD1 matching 10 bases. Germline CDR1 reads SGHDT; CDR2 reads YYEEEE. This CDR3 spans 17 amino acids. The V gene end was trimmed by 5 bases and the J gene end by 2 bases; junction bases not matched to a gene: 12. CDR3 DNA: TGTGCCAGCAGTCAAATGACAGGGGGCAAGGGGAACTATGGCTACACCTTC. The encoded protein is CASSQMTGGKGNYGYTF.

This clonotype was seen only a few times. This chain connects TRBV4-3 to TRBJ1-1; 8 bases are shared with TRBD1. Trimming took 5 bases from V and 6 from J; bases not matched to a gene: 8. Germline V gives CDR1 LGHNA, CDR2 YSLEER. The CDR3 is 14 amino acids. The CDR3 DNA sequence: TGCGCCAGCAGCTCCCAGGGGGCTTTCTCTGAAGCTTTCTTT. Translation: CASSSQGAFSEAFF.

This clonotype was recorded many times. This rearrangement joins TRBV4-2 to TRBJ1-5; the D gene is possibly TRBD1 (6 bases). Between the trimmed V and J ends, which lost 2 bases and 3 bases, there was a span of 11 bases. This CDR3 is built from 15 residues. The germline gives CDR1 LGHNA, CDR2 YNFKEQ. CDR3 sequence (DNA): TGTGCCAGCAGCCAAACGGGACAAGACAATCAGCCCCAGCATTTT. Translated: CASSQTGQDNQPQHF.

This chain links TRBV20-1 with TRBJ1-1; 7 bases fit TRBD1. V lost 2 bases, J lost 4 bases, and 7 bases stayed unmatched. CDR3 size: 14 residues. The germline V gene has CDR1 DFQATT and CDR2 SNEGSKA (reference sequence). This CDR3 reads CSARRGRGGTEAFF. The CDR3 region has the DNA TGCAGTGCTAGAAGGGGGCGAGGGGGCACTGAAGCTTTCTTT.

This chain links TRBV7-2 with TRBJ2-7; no firm D call. CDR3 length equals 13 residues. Per germline, CDR1 SGHTA and CDR2 FQGNSA. Trimming pared 3 bases from V and 3 bases from J, leaving 9 bases between. In DNA form, the CDR3 reads TGTGCCAGCAGCTTTAATACGTACTACGAGCAGTACTTC. Amino acids: CASSFNTYYEQYF. The variable domain in full, with the rest retrieved from reference TRBV7-2 and TRBJ2-7, is GAGVSQSPSNKVTEKGKDVELRCDPISGHTALYWYRQSLGQGLEFLIYFQGNSAPDKSGLPSDRFSAERTGGSVSTLTIQRTQQEDSAVYLCASSFNTYYEQYFGPGTRLTVT.